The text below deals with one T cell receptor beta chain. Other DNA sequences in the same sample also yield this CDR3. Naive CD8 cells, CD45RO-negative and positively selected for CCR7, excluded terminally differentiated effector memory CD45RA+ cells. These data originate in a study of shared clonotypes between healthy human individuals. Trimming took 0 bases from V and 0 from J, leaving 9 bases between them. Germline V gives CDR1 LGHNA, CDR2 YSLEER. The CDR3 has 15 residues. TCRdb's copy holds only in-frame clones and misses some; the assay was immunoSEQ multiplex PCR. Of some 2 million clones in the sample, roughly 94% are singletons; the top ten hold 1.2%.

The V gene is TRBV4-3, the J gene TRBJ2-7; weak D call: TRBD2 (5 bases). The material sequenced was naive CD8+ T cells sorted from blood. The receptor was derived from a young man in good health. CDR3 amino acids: CASSQESGISYEQYF. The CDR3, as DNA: TGCGCCAGCAGCCAAGAGTCGGGGATCTCCTACGAGCAGTACTTC.